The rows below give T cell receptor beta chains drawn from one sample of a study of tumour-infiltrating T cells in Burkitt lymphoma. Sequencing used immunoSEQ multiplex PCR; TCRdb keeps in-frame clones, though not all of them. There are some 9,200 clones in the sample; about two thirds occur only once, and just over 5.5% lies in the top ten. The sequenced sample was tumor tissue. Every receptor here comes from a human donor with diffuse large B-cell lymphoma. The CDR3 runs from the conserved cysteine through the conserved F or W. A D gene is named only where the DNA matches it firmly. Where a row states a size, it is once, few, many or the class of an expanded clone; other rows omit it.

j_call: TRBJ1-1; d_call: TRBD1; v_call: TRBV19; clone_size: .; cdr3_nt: TGTGCCAGTAGTTCACAGGGGGGGAACACTGAAGCTTTCTTT; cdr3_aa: CASSSQGGNTEAFF
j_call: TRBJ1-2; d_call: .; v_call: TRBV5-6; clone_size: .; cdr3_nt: TGTGCCAGCAGCCTGGGGATCGGGACCGGCGTGAGAGGCTACACCTTC; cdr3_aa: CASSLGIGTGVRGYTF
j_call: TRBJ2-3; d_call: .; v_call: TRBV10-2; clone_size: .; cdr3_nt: TGCGCCAGCAGTGAGGCACAATCTAGCACAGATACGCAGTATTTT; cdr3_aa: CASSEAQSSTDTQYF
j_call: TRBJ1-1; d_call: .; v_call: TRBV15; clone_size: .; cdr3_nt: TGTGCCACCAGCAGAGAATTCCGGGGGCGAGCTTTCTTT; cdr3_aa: CATSREFRGRAFF
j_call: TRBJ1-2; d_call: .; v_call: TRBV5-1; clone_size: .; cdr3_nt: TGCGCCAGCAGCTTGGGTAGGGACAAGGGTGGCTACACCTTC; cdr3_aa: CASSLGRDKGGYTF
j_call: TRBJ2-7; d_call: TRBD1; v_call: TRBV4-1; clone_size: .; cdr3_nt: TGCGCCAGCAGCCCCGGGACAGGGTGGGGCGAGCAGTACTTC; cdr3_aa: CASSPGTGWGEQYF
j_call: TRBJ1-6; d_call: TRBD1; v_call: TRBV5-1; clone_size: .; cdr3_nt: TGCGCCAGCAGCCCAGGACAGGGGGCGGATTCACCCCTCCACTTT; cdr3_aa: CASSPGQGADSPLHF
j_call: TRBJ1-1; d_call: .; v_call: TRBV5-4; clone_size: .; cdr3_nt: TGTGCCAGCAGCTTGTACGCTGGCCGGGAAGCTTTCTTT; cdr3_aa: CASSLYAGREAFF
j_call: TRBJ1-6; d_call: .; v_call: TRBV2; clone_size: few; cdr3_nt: TGTGCCAGCACGAGGGGAAGGAATTCACCCCTCCACTTT; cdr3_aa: CASTRGRNSPLHF
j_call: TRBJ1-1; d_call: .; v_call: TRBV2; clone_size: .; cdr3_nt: TGTGCCAGCAGTGTCCGGGGATGGACTGAAGCTTTCTTT; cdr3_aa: CASSVRGWTEAFF
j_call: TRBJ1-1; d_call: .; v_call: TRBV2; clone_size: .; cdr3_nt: TGTGCCAGCAGTGAAACGGGGGGGATGAACACTGAAGCTTTCTTT; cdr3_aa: CASSETGGMNTEAFF
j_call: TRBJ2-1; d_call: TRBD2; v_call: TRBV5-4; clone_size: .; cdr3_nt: TGTGCCAGCCCCAGCGGGGGGGCGAATGAGCAGTTCTTC; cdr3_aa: CASPSGGANEQFF
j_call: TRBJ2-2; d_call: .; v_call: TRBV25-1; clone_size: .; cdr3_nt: TGTGCCAGCAGTGAATATTCTGGCCTAAACACCGGGGAGCTGTTTTTT; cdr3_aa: CASSEYSGLNTGELFF
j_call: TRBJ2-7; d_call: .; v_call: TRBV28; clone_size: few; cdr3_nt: TGTGCCAGCAGCTTCGCCTACGAGCAGTACTTC; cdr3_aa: CASSFAYEQYF
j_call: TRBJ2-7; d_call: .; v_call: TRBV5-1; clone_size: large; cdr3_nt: TGCGCCAGCAGCTTTAACAGGGCCTACGAGCAGTACTTC; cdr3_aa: CASSFNRAYEQYF
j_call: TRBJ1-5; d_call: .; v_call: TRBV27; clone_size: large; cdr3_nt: TGTGCCAGCAGTTTGTCCTCGGCAGGCTATAGCAATCAGCCCCAGCATTTT; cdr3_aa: CASSLSSAGYSNQPQHF
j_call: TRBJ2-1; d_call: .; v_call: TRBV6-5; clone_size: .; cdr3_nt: TGTGCCAGCAGGGTACAGGGAGTGGGTTACAATGAGCAGTTCTTC; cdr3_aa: CASRVQGVGYNEQFF
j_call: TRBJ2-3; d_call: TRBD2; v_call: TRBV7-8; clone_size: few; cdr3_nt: TGTGCCAGCAGTCTCGGACTAGCGGGGGGGAGGGATACGCAGTATTTT; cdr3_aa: CASSLGLAGGRDTQYF
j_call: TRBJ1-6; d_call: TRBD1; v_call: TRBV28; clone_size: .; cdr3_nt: TGTGCCAGCAGCCCCCCGACCGGGACAGGTGTTTATAATTCACCCCTCCACTTT; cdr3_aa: CASSPPTGTGVYNSPLHF
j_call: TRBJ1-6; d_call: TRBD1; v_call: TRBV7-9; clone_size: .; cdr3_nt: TGTGCCAGCAGCTCCACCGGGACAGCGGATTCACCCCTCCACTTT; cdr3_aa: CASSSTGTADSPLHF
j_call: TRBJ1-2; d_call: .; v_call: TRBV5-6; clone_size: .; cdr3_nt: TGTGCCAGCAGAGGGACAACTAGTAGCTACACCTTC; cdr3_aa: CASRGTTSSYTF
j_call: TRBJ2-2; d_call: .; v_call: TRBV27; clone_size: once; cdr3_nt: TGTGCCAGCAGTTCACCGGGACTTTACACCGGGGAGCTGTTTTTT; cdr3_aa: CASSSPGLYTGELFF
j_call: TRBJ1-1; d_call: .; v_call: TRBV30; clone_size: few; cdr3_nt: TGTGCCTGGAACGTCAGGAGTGAGGGTGAAGCTTTCTTT; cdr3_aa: CAWNVRSEGEAFF
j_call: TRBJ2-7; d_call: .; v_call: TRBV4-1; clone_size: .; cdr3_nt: TGCGCCAGCAGCCAGGGGGGCGGGGCGAGTGGCGAGCAGTACTTC; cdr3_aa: CASSQGGGASGEQYF
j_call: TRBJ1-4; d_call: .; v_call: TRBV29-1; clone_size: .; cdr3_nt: TGCAGCGTTGGGTCCGGGGCAACTAATGAAAAACTGTTTTTT; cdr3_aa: CSVGSGATNEKLFF
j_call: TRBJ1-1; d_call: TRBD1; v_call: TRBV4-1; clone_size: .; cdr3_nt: TGCGCCAGCAGCCCGACAGGGGGCACCACTGAAGCTTTCTTT; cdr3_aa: CASSPTGGTTEAFF
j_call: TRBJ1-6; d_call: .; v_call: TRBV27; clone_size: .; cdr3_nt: TGTGCCAGCAGTTCAACCATAGGGACCACCCTCCACTTT; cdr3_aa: CASSSTIGTTLHF
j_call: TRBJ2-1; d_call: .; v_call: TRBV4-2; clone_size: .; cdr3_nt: TGTGCCAGCAGCCTCGGACAGTATAATGTCGATGAGCAGTTCTTC; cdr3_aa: CASSLGQYNVDEQFF